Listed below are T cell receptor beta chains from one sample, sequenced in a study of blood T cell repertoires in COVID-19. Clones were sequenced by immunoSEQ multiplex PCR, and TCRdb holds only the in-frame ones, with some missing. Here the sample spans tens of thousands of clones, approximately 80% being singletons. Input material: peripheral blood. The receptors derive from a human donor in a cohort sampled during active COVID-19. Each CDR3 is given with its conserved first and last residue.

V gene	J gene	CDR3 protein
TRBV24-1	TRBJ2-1	CATKNSGEPYNEQFF
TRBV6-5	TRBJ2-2	CASGQGANTGELFF
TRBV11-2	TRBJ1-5	CASSFQGSQPQHF
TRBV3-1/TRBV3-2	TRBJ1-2	CASSHDHGVNYGYTF
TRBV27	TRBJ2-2	CASSSKTGGANTGELFF
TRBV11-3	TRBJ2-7	CASSSGPGDEQYF
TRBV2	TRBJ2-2	CASSEAQLAGAVGELFF
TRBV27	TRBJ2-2	CASSLGTSGGAAGELFF
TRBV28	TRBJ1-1	CASSLVQGAYTEAFF
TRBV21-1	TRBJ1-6	CASRNRGGLFNSPLHF
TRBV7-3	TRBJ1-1	CASSPQANTEAFF
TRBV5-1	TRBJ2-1	CASSPGLAGAKDEQFF
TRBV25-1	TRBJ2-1	CASSEYGSYNEQFF
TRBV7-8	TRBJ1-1	CASTSGEGGTEAFF
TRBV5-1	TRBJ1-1	CASSLGGTGLNTEAFF
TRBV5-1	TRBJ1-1	CASSEGQGATEAFF
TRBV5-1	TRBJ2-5	CASSMGQGEETQYF
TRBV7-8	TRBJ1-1	CASSLMGQVNTEAFF
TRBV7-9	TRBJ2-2	CASTAGGSTGELFF
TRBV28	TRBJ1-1	CASSFIGGRNTEAFF
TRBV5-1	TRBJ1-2	CASSLAAGYGYTF
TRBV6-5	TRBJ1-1	CASNRGDTEAFF
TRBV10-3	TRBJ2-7	CAISESRTKSYEQYF
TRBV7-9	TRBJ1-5	CASSLEQWDQPQHF
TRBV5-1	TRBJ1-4	CASSLGQGATNEKLFF
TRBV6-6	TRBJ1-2	CASSSQVDGYTF
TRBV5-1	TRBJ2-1	CASSRTGNRGSSYNEQFF
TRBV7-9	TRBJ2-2	CASSSRRNPSDTGELFF
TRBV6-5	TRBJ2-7	CASTNGGYEQYF
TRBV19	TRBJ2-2	CAATGTGELFF
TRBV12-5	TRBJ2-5	CASGLGLAGGVRETQYF
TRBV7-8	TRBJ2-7	CASSPVLGSYEQYF
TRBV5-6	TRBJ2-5	CASSSQGRETQYF
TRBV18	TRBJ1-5	CASSYSVEMFNQPQHF
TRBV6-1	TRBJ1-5	CASSERPQGWSNQPQHF
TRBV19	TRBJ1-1	CASSILDRVTEAFF
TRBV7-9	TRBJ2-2	CASSRGYGTGELFF
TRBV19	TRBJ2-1	CASKRERGRNEQFF